Listed below are T cell receptor beta chains from one sample, sequenced in a study of Graves' ophthalmopathy and Graves' hyperthyroidism. TCRdb independently ran MiXCR on the multiplex PCR reads; one entry per CDR3 protein. The sample records more than 550,000 distinct CDR3 sequences, approximately 39% being singletons. The sequencing sample was made of peripheral blood. The receptors here all came from an adult man with Graves' ophthalmopathy. Both conserved end residues are part of each CDR3. The order of the fields is D gene, V gene, clone size, CDR3 length, J gene, CDR3 protein, CDR3 DNA. A D gene is named only where the DNA matches it firmly. Size is omitted from some rows. Given values are once, few, many or a class for expanded clones.

TRBD1,TRBV20-1,.,13,TRBJ1-3,CSAVTGSVNTIYF,TGCAGTGCTGTGACAGGGAGTGTAAACACCATATATTTT
TRBD2,TRBV5-1,few,16,TRBJ2-7,CASSSSGTSGIYEQYF,TGCGCCAGCAGCTCCTCCGGGACTAGCGGGATCTACGAGCAGTACTTC
.,TRBV20-1,.,13,TRBJ1-1,CSARDGGGVEAFF,TGCAGTGCTAGAGACGGGGGGGGTGTTGAAGCTTTCTTT
.,TRBV2,.,14,TRBJ1-2,CASSAFQGNYGYTF,TGTGCCAGCAGTGCTTTCCAGGGGAACTATGGCTACACCTTC
TRBD2,TRBV20-1,few,13,TRBJ2-7,CSARGLAEVEQYF,TGCAGTGCTAGAGGGCTAGCGGAGGTCGAGCAGTACTTC
TRBD1,TRBV20-1,many,12,TRBJ1-2,CSARVTGPGYTF,TGCAGTGCTAGAGTGACAGGGCCTGGCTACACCTTC
.,TRBV10-3,.,13,TRBJ1-4,CAISDRSNEKLFF,TGTGCCATCAGCGACAGAAGTAATGAAAAACTGTTTTTT
TRBD1,TRBV2,.,15,TRBJ2-1,CASSAGTGIYNEQFF,TGTGCCAGCAGTGCCGGGACAGGGATCTACAATGAGCAGTTCTTC
TRBD1,TRBV20-1,.,14,TRBJ1-3,CSAAVQGTGNTIYF,TGCAGTGCCGCGGTACAGGGGACTGGAAACACCATATATTTT
.,TRBV29-1,many,12,TRBJ1-1,CSDSPGATEAFF,TGCAGCGACAGCCCCGGGGCCACTGAAGCTTTCTTT
.,TRBV4-2,few,16,TRBJ1-3,CASSQDGRGTGNTIYF,TGTGCCAGCAGCCAAGACGGCAGGGGAACTGGAAACACCATATATTTT
TRBD1,TRBV2,many,15,TRBJ1-1,CASSEEGQGHTEAFF,TGTGCCAGCAGTGAAGAGGGACAGGGGCACACTGAAGCTTTCTTT
TRBD1,TRBV29-1,.,12,TRBJ1-4,CSVGGTGKSLFF,TGCAGCGTTGGAGGGACAGGGAAAAGTCTGTTTTTT
.,TRBV25-1,.,15,TRBJ1-5,CACSARQGLSQPQHF,.
TRBD2,TRBV7-9,many,14,TRBJ2-7,CANSFAGGGYEQYF,TGTGCCAACAGCTTCGCGGGGGGTGGATACGAGCAGTACTTC
.,TRBV3-1,many,13,TRBJ2-5,CASSQDGVETQYF,TGTGCCAGCAGCCAAGACGGCGTGGAGACCCAGTACTTC
TRBD2,TRBV7-8,.,16,TRBJ2-3,CASSLSGGAGTDTQYF,TGTGCCAGCAGCCTTAGCGGGGGGGCAGGCACAGATACGCAGTATTTT
TRBD1,TRBV10-3,many,14,TRBJ1-1,CATPGQGRRAEAFF,TGTGCCACGCCGGGACAGGGAAGAAGAGCTGAAGCTTTCTTT
TRBD1,TRBV9,many,14,TRBJ1-2,CASSVEDRRRGYTF,TGTGCCAGCAGCGTAGAGGACAGGAGAAGAGGCTACACCTTC
.,TRBV12-5,.,17,TRBJ2-2,CASSSPTIREKSGELFF,TGTGCCAGCAGTTCACCGACAATACGGGAGAAGTCCGGGGAGCTGTTTTTT
TRBD2,TRBV20-1,many,13,TRBJ2-5,CSARGGEQETQYF,TGCAGTGCCCGGGGGGGGGAACAAGAGACCCAGTACTTC
TRBD2,TRBV30,.,15,TRBJ2-5,CAWCHRGGPRETQYF,TGTGCCTGGTGCCACCGGGGGGGGCCAAGAGAGACCCAGTACTTC
.,TRBV3-1,.,12,TRBJ1-3,CASSQVGNTTYF,TGTGCCAGCAGCCAAGTAGGAAACACCACATATTTT
TRBD1,TRBV25-1,.,17,TRBJ1-4,CASSERGTGTANEKLFF,TGTGCCAGCAGTGAACGGGGGACAGGGACAGCTAATGAAAAACTGTTTTTT
.,TRBV7-9,.,11,TRBJ2-7,CASSPPGSSYF,TGTGCCAGCAGCCCCCCGGGGAGTAGTTACTTC
.,TRBV7-6,.,12,TRBJ2-7,CASSGAGREQYF,TGTGCCAGCAGCGGGGCAGGGCGAGAGCAGTACTTC
.,TRBV19,many,13,TRBJ2-5,CASSPTPGETQYF,TGTGCCAGTAGCCCTACCCCGGGGGAGACCCAGTACTTC
.,TRBV5-1,.,13,TRBJ2-2,CASSFGVDGELFF,TGCGCCAGCAGCTTCGGGGTCGACGGGGAGCTGTTTTTT
TRBD1,TRBV10-3,.,14,TRBJ2-7,CAITPGQGQYEQYF,TGTGCCATCACCCCGGGACAGGGACAATACGAGCAGTACTTC
.,TRBV5-1,few,16,TRBJ2-7,CASSLDATLSSYEQYF,TGCGCCAGCAGCTTGGACGCTACTCTCAGCTCCTACGAGCAGTACTTC
.,TRBV29-1,.,13,TRBJ1-1,CSLVQAHNTEAFF,TGCAGTTTAGTTCAGGCCCACAACACTGAAGCTTTCTTT